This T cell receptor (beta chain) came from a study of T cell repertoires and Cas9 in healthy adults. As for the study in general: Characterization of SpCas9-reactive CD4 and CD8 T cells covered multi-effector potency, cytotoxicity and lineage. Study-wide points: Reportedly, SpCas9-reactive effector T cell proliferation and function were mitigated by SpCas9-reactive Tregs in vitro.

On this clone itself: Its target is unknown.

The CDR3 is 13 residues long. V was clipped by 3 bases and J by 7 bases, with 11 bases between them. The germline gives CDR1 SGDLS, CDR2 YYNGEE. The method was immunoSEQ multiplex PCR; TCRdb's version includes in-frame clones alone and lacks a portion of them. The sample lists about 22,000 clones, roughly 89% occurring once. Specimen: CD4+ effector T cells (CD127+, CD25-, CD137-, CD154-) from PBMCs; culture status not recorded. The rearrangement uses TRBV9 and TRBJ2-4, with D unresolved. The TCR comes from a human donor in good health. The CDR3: CASSAPASNIQYF. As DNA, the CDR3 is TGTGCCAGCAGCGCTCCAGCTTCGAACATTCAGTACTTC. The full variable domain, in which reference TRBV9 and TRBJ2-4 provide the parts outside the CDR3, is DSGVTQTPKHLITATGQRVTLRCSPRSGDLSVYWYQQSLDQGLQFLIQYYNGEERAKGNILERFSAQQFPDLHSELNLSSLELGDSALYFCASSAPASNIQYFGAGTRLSVL.